A selection of T cell receptor beta chains follows, all from one sample in a study of metastatic and nonmetastatic thyroid tumors. Using MiXCR, TCRdb re-called clones from the PCR reads. Among about 40,000 clones listed, 13% were seen once. Input material: blood. These receptor sequences come from a female donor with papillary thyroid cancer or a benign thyroid nodule (not recorded which). Some clones in this sample may be carry-over from other donors' samples. Both conserved end residues are part of each CDR3. A D gene is named only where the DNA matches it firmly. Clone sizes are given selectively: once, few, many, or a class where the clone is expanded.

v_gene	abundance	j_gene	d_gene	CDR3aa	CDR3nt
TRBV7-3	many	TRBJ1-1	.	CASRRQTNTEAFF	TGTGCCAGCCGGAGACAGACCAACACTGAAGCTTTCTTT
TRBV12-3/TRBV12-4	.	TRBJ2-1	TRBD2	CASSFQWLAGHNEQFF	TGTGCCAGCAGTTTTCAGTGGCTAGCGGGCCACAATGAGCAGTTCTTC
TRBV12-3/TRBV12-4	many	TRBJ2-1	TRBD2	CASRPPGLAASSYNEQFF	TGTGCCAGCAGACCGCCGGGACTAGCGGCAAGCTCCTACAATGAGCAGTTCTTC
TRBV20-1	many	TRBJ1-2	TRBD1	CSARDRGGTGGDGYTF	TGCAGTGCTAGAGATAGGGGAGGGACAGGAGGAGATGGCTACACCTTC
TRBV4-1	many	TRBJ1-3	.	CASSPAAPTADSGNTIYF	TGCGCCAGCAGCCCGGCTGCCCCGACAGCCGACTCTGGAAACACCATATATTTT
TRBV7-9	many	TRBJ1-1	.	CASRSPGAGAFF	TGTGCCAGCAGGTCTCCCGGGGCCGGAGCTTTCTTT
TRBV11-1	many	TRBJ2-1	TRBD1	CASSEGQGDYNEQFF	TGTGCCAGCAGCGAGGGACAGGGGGACTACAATGAGCAGTTCTTC
TRBV18	many	TRBJ2-2	.	CASSPGGASGELFF	TGTGCCAGCTCACCAGGGGGCGCGTCCGGGGAGCTGTTTTTT
TRBV4-1	.	TRBJ2-1	.	CASSLPPLETPNGEQFF	TGCGCCAGCAGTCTTCCCCCTCTAGAAACCCCCAACGGTGAGCAGTTCTTC
TRBV6-1	.	TRBJ2-7	.	CASSPVGDEQYF	TGTGCTAGCAGCCCTGTGGGGGACGAGCAGTACTTC
TRBV30	many	TRBJ1-3	.	CACQDRLSGNTIYF	TGTGCCTGTCAAGACAGACTCTCTGGAAACACCATATATTTT
TRBV24-1	many	TRBJ2-2	.	CATRTVDTGELFF	TGTGCCACCAGGACGGTAGACACCGGGGAGCTGTTTTTT
TRBV19	many	TRBJ1-1	TRBD1	CASTPPPRTGGFLNTEAFF	TGTGCCAGTACCCCCCCCCCCCGGACAGGCGGATTTTTGAACACTGAAGCTTTCTTT
TRBV20-1	many	TRBJ2-2	.	CSARDWAANTGELFF	TGCAGTGCTAGAGATTGGGCGGCAAACACCGGGGAGCTGTTTTTT
TRBV28	few	TRBJ2-1	.	CASSLNGAEIGYNEQFF	TGTGCCAGCAGTTTAAACGGCGCAGAAATCGGGTACAATGAGCAGTTCTTC
TRBV15	few	TRBJ2-7	.	CATSRDFGTKYF	TGTGCCACCAGCAGAGATTTCGGGACGAAGTACTTC
TRBV6-1	medium-sized	TRBJ1-6	.	CASSDLGVSYNSPLHF	TGTGCCAGCAGTGACCTCGGGGTGTCCTATAATTCACCCCTCCACTTT